A single sample is the source of the 19 T cell receptor beta chains below, sequenced in a study of T cell responses to AZD1222 COVID-19 vaccine. Produced via immunoSEQ multiplex PCR; TCRdb's table is partial and in-frame only. Here the sample spans about 120,000 clones, 70% to 90% being singletons. This specimen was peripheral blood, taken on day 0 of AZD1222 vaccination. These receptors all come from an adult in good health.

The genes are TRBV4-1 and TRBJ2-7, with no clear D. The CDR3 contains 15 residues. Germline V gene sequence: CDR1 MGHRA, CDR2 YSYEKL. Trimming stripped 1 base from V and 2 bases from J, with 12 bases between. DNA for the CDR3: TGCGCCAGCAGCCAAGGGTCGGACCTAACCTACGAGCAGTACTTC. Its protein product is CASSQGSDLTYEQYF.

The chain couples TRBV9 to TRBJ1-6; 7 bases fit TRBD1. The V and J ends lost 4 bases and 5 bases, in that order; junction bases with no gene match: 3. CDR3 size: 14 residues. Germline V lookup: CDR1 SGDLS, CDR2 YYNGEE. The CDR3 is CASSTGQDNSPLHF. The CDR3 coding sequence is TGTGCCAGCAGCACAGGACAGGATAATTCACCCCTCCACTTT.

The V gene is TRBV28, the J gene TRBJ1-1; 7 nucleotides line up with TRBD1. Germline V lookup: CDR1 MDHEN, CDR2 SYDVKM. V trimming: 6 bases; J trimming: 10 bases; junction bases outside the gene matches: 11. The CDR3 totals 13 residues. The CDR3 nucleotides are TGTGCCAGCAGCCCGACAGGGCCCCTTAGAGCTTTCTTT. This encodes CASSPTGPLRAFF.

In nucleotides, the CDR3 is TGTGCCAGCAGCCAAGGATGGGGCGAGCAGTACTTC. This gives the protein CASSQGWGEQYF. The rearrangement uses TRBV14 and TRBJ2-7; D is unresolved. Germline assignment: CDR1 SGHDN and CDR2 FVKESK. The CDR3 is made up of 12 amino acids. Trimming pared 1 base from V and 6 bases from J, leaving 7 bases between. Based on the CDR3 plus reference TRBV14 and TRBJ2-7, the full variable domain is EAGVTQFPSHSVIEKGQTVTLRCDPISGHDNLYWYRRVMGKEIKFLLHFVKESKQDESGMPNNRFLAERTGGTYSTLKVQPAELEDSGVYFCASSQGWGEQYFGPGTRLTVT.

The genes are TRBV19 and TRBJ2-1; 9 nucleotides align to TRBD2. The V segment lost 7 bases and the J segment 12 bases; nucleotides outside the gene matches: 10. CDR1 and CDR2 from the germline V gene are LNHDA and SQIVND (reference sequence). The CDR3 length is 13 residues. The chain's CDR3 is CASIVKAGGRQFF. The DNA of the CDR3 is TGTGCCAGTATAGTGAAGGCGGGGGGGCGGCAGTTCTTC. Supplemented by reference TRBV19 and TRBJ2-1, the full variable domain reads DGGITQSPKYLFRKEGQNVTLSCEQNLNHDAMYWYRQDPGQGLRLIYYSQIVNDFQKGDIAEGYSVSREKKESFPLTVTSAQKNPTAFYLCASIVKAGGRQFFGPGTRLTVL.

The chain joins TRBV4-1 to TRBJ2-1; tentatively, D is TRBD1 (5 bases). CDR1 is MGHRA, CDR2 YSYEKL, per germline. The CDR3 is 17 residues long. The V end lost 4 bases, the J end lost 9 bases, and 25 bases lay between the germline ends. In DNA form, the CDR3 reads TGCGCCAGCAGCCTCCCTTCCGAGGCCCATGAAAGGGGTGAGCAGTTCTTC. This encodes CASSLPSEAHERGEQFF.

V and J are TRBV7-3 and TRBJ2-3, with D unclear. With 5 bases removed from V and 1 base from J, the gap between germline ends came to 7 bases. Germline lookup yields CDR1 SGHTA and CDR2 FQGTGA. This CDR3 comprises 13 residues. The DNA for the CDR3 is TGTGCCAGCAGCCCGACCGGCACAGATACGCAGTATTTT. Amino acids: CASSPTGTDTQYF.

The chain joins TRBV15 to TRBJ2-6; no definite D call. The CDR3 has 15 residues. Trimming left V 0 bases short and J 2 bases short, with 5 bases between. Germline V gene sequence: CDR1 LNHNV, CDR2 YYDKDF (reference sequence). This CDR3 is CATSRDTAGANVLTF. Here the CDR3 DNA reads TGTGCCACCAGCAGAGATACAGCTGGGGCCAACGTCCTGACTTTC.

The CDR3 bases are TGCGCCAGCAGCCAAGCCATAGTATTACGAACTATCGAGAACACTGAAGCTTTCTTT. It translates to CASSQAIVLRTIENTEAFF. The V gene is TRBV4-3, the J gene TRBJ1-1; D is undetermined. Trimming left V 1 base short and J 1 base short, with 22 bases between. This CDR3 region has 19 residues. CDR1 is LGHNA, CDR2 YSLEER, per germline.

V usage is TRBV7-9 and J usage is TRBJ1-2; possible D gene TRBD1, 5 bases. Deletions cut 1 base from V and 6 bases from J, with 9 bases between. Germline CDR1 is SEHNR and CDR2 is FQNEAQ (reference sequence). The CDR3 totals 13 residues. CDR3 region: CASSLGGSDGYTF. CDR3 bases: TGTGCCAGCAGCTTAGGGGGGTCTGATGGCTACACCTTC.

The V call is TRBV11-3, the J call TRBJ2-3; 9 bases fit TRBD1. Germline V gene data show CDR1 as SGHNT and CDR2 as YENEEA. The CDR3 is 14 residues long. With V trimmed by 3 bases and J by 4 bases, 2 bases remained unmatched. The DNA of the CDR3 is TGTGCCAGCAGCTTGACAGGGGGGCCAGATACGCAGTATTTT. As protein: CASSLTGGPDTQYF.

The chain joins TRBV12-3 or TRBV12-4 to TRBJ1-3; D unresolved. Trimming shortened V by 8 bases and J by 2 bases, and 7 bases separated the two germline ends. The CDR3 loop spans 12 amino acids. The CDR3, as DNA: TGTGCCAGCGAGCCGCCTGGAAACACCATATATTTT. As protein: CASEPPGNTIYF.

V usage is TRBV10-3 and J usage is TRBJ1-1; D gene unclear. Trimming took off 7 bases at V and 1 base at J, with 13 bases between the two ends. CDR1 ENHRY and CDR2 SYGVKD come from the germline V gene. This CDR3 region has 14 residues. The CDR3: CAINSHDGNTEAFF. In nucleotides, the CDR3 is TGTGCCATCAATTCCCATGACGGGAACACTGAAGCTTTCTTT.

The chain joins TRBV5-6 to TRBJ1-3, with a tentative D call TRBD1 (5 bases). V was cut by 0 bases and J by 11 bases, with 9 bases left in between. Germline V lookup: CDR1 SGHDT, CDR2 YYEEEE. The CDR3 extends over 12 amino acids. CDR3: CASSLGGSAIYF. DNA of the CDR3: TGTGCCAGCAGCTTGGGGGGGAGTGCCATATATTTT.

This clone was picked up a small number of times. This chain connects TRBV11-2 to TRBJ1-1, with D possibly TRBD1 on 5 matching bases. From germline, CDR1 is SGHAT and CDR2 FQNNGV. Trimming left V 1 base short and J 8 bases short, with 14 bases between. This CDR3 region has 14 residues. This CDR3 is CASSLGGGQREAFF. The DNA of the CDR3 is TGTGCCAGCAGCTTAGGGGGCGGGCAAAGGGAAGCTTTCTTT. The full variable domain, its missing parts supplied by reference TRBV11-2 and TRBJ1-1, is EAGVAQSPRYKIIEKRQSVAFWCNPISGHATLYWYQQILGQGPKLLIQFQNNGVVDDSQLPKDRFSAERLKGVDSTLKIQPAKLEDSAVYLCASSLGGGQREAFFGQGTRLTVV.

This clone was counted once. The chain combines TRBV7-9 with TRBJ1-5, with D perhaps TRBD1 (5 bases). V was trimmed by 3 bases and J by 4 bases, leaving 13 bases between them. Germline V lookup: CDR1 SEHNR, CDR2 FQNEAQ (reference sequence). This CDR3 region has 15 residues. CDR3 amino acids: CASSFDQGGNQPQHF. The DNA for the CDR3 is TGTGCCAGCAGCTTCGATCAGGGTGGTAATCAGCCCCAGCATTTT. Drawing the rest from reference TRBV7-9 and TRBJ1-5, the complete variable domain is DTGVSQNPRHKITKRGQNVTFRCDPISEHNRLYWYRQTLGQGPEFLTYFQNEAQLEKSRLLSDRFSAERPKGSFSTLEIQRTEQGDSAMYLCASSFDQGGNQPQHFGDGTRLSIL.

A word on this clone: Mismatch with germline at one junction end may stem from a read error. The genes are TRBV5-8 and TRBJ1-2; D uncertain. The length of the CDR3 is 8 residues. The germline V gene encodes CDR1 SGHTS and CDR2 YDEGEE. CDR3 loop: CASSNRDF. The DNA of the CDR3 is TGTGCCAGCAGCAATCGTGACTTC.

This clone was seen a handful of times. The CDR3 here is CASSKGLPQSPLHF. CDR3 bases: TGTGCCAGCAGCAAGGGACTCCCTCAATCACCCCTCCACTTT. This chain links TRBV27 with TRBJ1-6, with a possible D match to TRBD1 (5 bases). Germline CDR1 MNHEY, CDR2 SMNVEV (reference sequence). This CDR3 region has 14 residues. Trimming took off 6 bases at V and 10 bases at J, with 16 bases between the two ends.

This chain links TRBV7-9 with TRBJ1-2, with D unresolved. This CDR3 contains 14 residues. Trimming took off 5 bases at V and 4 bases at J, with 14 bases between the two ends. Looked up from germline, CDR1 is SEHNR and CDR2 is FQNEAQ (reference sequence). CDR3 protein: CASSPNGPGYGYTF. CDR3 nucleotide sequence: TGTGCCAGCAGCCCAAATGGGCCAGGCTATGGCTACACCTTC.